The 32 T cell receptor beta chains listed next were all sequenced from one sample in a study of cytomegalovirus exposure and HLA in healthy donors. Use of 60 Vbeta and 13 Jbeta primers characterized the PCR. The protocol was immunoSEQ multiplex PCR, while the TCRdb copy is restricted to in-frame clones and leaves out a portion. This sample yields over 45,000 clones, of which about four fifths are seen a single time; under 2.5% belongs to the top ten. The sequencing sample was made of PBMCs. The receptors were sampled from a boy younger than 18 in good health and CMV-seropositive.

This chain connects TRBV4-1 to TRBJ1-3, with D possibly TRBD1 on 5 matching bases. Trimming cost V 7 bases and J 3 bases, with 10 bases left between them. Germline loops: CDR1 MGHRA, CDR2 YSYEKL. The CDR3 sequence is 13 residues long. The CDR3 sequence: CASTRTFGNTIYF. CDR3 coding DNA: TGCGCCAGCACTCGGACATTTGGAAACACCATATATTTT.

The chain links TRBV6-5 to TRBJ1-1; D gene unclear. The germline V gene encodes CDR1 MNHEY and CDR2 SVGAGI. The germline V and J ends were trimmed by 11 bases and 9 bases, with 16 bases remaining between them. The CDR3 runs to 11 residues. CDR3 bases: TGTGCCGCGGGGAAAGCTGCACAAGCTTTCTTT. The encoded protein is CAAGKAAQAFF.

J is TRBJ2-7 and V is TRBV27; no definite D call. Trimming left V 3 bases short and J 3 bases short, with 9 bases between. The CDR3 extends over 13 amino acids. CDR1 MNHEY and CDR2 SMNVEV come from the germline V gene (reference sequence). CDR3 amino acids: CASSFPGGYEQYF. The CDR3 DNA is TGTGCCAGCAGTTTTCCAGGTGGCTACGAGCAGTACTTC.

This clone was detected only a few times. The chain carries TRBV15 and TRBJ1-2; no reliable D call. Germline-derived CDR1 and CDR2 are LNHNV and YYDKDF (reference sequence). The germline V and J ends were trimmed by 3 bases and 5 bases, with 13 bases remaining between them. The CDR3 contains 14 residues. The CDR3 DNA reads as TGTGCCACCAGCAGTGGGCCCAGCCTATATGGCTACACCTTC. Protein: CATSSGPSLYGYTF.

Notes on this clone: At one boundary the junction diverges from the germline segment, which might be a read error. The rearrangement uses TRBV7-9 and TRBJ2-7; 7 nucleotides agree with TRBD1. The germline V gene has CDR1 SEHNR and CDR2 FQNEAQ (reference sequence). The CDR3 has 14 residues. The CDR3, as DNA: TGTTCCAGCAGCCCAACAGGGGCGAAAAACGAGCAGTACTTC. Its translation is CSSSPTGAKNEQYF.

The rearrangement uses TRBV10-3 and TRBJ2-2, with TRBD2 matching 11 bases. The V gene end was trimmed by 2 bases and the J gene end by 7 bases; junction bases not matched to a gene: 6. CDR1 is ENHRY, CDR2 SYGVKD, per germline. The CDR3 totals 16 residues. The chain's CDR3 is CAISEATGTSGGELFF. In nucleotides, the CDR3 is TGTGCCATCAGTGAGGCGACCGGGACTAGCGGCGGGGAGCTGTTTTTT.

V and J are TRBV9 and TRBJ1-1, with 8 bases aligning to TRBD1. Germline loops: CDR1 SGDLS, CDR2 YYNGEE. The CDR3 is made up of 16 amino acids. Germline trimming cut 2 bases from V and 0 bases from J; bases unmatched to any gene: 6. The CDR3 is CASSVGQGGMNTEAFF. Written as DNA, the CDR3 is TGTGCCAGCAGCGTTGGACAGGGCGGCATGAACACTGAAGCTTTCTTT.

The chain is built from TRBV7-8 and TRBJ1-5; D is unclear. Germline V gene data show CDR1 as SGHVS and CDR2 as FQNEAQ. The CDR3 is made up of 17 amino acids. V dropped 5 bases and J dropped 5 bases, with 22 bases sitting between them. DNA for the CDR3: TGTGCCAGCAGCCCCGTCCGGGAAAAGGGCGTTCATCAGCCCCAGCATTTT. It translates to CASSPVREKGVHQPQHF.

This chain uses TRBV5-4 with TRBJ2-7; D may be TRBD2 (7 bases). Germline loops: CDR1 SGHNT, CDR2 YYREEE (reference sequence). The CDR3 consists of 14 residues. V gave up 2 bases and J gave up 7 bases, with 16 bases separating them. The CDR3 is CASSFGRGAREQYF. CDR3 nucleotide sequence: TGTGCCAGCAGCTTCGGACGGGGGGCCCGTGAGCAGTACTTC.

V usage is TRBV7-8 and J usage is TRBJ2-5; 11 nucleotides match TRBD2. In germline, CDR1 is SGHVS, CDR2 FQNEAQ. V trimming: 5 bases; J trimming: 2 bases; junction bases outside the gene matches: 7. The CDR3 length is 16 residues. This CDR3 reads CASSMLAGGPQETQYF. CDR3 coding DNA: TGTGCCAGCAGCATGCTAGCGGGGGGTCCACAAGAGACCCAGTACTTC.

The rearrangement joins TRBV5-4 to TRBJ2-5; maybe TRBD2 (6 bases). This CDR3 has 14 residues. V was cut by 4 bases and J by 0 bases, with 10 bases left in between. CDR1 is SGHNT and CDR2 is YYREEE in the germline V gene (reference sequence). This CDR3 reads CASSRREYQETQYF. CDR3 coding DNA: TGTGCCAGCAGCCGCCGGGAGTACCAAGAGACCCAGTACTTC.

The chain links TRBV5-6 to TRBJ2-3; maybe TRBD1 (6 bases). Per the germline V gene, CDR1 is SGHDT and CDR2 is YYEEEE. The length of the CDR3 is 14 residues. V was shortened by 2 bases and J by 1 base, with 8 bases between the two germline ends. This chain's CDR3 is CASSFGGGTDTQYF. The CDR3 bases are TGTGCCAGCAGCTTTGGGGGCGGCACAGATACGCAGTATTTT.

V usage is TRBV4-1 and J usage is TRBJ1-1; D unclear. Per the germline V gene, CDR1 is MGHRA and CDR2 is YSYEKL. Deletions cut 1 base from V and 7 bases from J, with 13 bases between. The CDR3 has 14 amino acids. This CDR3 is CASSQVDGRDEAFF. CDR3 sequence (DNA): TGCGCCAGCAGCCAAGTAGATGGGAGGGATGAAGCTTTCTTT.

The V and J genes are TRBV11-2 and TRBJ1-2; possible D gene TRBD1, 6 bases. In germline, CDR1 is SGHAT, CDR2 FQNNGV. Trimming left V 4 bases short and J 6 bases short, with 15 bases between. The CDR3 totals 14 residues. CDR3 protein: CASSYGTPADGYTF. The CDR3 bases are TGTGCCAGCAGCTACGGGACACCGGCGGATGGCTACACCTTC.

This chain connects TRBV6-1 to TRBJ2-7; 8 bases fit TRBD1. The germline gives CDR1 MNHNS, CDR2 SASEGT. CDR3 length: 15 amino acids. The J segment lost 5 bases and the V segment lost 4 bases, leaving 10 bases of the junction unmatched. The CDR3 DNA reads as TGTGCCAGCAGTGTTTATGGAGCAGGGGGCGACGAGCAGTACTTC. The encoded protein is CASSVYGAGGDEQYF.

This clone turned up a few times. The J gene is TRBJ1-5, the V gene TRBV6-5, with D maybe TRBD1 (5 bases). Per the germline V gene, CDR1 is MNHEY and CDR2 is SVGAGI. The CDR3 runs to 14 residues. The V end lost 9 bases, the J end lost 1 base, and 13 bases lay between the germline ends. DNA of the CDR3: TGTGCCAGTCGAAGCCGGGGGAGCAATCAGCCCCAGCATTTT. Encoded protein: CASRSRGSNQPQHF.

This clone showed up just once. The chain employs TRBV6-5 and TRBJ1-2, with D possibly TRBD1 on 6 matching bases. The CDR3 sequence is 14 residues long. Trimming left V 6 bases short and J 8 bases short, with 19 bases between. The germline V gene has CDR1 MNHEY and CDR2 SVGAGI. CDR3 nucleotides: TGTGCCAGCAGACGCCGGGGGGGCGCGAAGGGCTACACCTTC. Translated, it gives CASRRRGGAKGYTF.

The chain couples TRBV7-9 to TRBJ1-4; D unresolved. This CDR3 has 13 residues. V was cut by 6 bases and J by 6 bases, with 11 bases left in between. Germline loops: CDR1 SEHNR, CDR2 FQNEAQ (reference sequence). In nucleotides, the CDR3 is TGTGCCAGCAGGCGGCGTAGAGATGAAAAACTGTTTTTT. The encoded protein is CASRRRRDEKLFF.

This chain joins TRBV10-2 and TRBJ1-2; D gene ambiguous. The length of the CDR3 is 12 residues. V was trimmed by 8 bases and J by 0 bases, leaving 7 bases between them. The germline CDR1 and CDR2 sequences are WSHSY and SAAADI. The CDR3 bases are TGCGCCAGCCGGGATGCTAACTATGGCTACACCTTC. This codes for CASRDANYGYTF.

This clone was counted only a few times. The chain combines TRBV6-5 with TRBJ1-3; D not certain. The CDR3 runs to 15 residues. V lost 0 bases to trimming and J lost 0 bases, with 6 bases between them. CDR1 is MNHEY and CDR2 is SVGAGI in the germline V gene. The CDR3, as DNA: TGTGCCAGCAGTTACTCGGGCAGCTCTGGAAACACCATATATTTT. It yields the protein CASSYSGSSGNTIYF.

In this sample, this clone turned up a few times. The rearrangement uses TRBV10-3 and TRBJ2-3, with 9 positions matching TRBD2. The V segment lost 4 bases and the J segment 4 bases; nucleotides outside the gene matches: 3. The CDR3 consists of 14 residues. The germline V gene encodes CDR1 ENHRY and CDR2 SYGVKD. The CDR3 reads CAISVAGDPDTQYF. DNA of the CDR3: TGTGCCATCAGTGTAGCGGGGGACCCAGATACGCAGTATTTT.

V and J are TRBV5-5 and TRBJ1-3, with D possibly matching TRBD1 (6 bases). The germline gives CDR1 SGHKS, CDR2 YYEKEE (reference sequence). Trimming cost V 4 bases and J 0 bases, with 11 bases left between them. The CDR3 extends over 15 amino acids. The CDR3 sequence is CASSPRQVSGNTIYF. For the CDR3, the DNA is TGTGCCAGCAGCCCTAGACAGGTCTCTGGAAACACCATATATTTT.

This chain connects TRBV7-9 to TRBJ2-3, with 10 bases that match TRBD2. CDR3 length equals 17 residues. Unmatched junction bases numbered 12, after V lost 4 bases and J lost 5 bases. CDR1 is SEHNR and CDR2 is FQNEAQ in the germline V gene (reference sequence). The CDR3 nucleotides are TGTGCCAGCAGCTCCACGGCGATTAGCGGGGGGAGAGATACGCAGTATTTT. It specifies CASSSTAISGGRDTQYF. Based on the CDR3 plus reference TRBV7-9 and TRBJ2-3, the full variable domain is DTGVSQNPRHKITKRGQNVTFRCDPISEHNRLYWYRQTLGQGPEFLTYFQNEAQLEKSRLLSDRFSAERPKGSFSTLEIQRTEQGDSAMYLCASSSTAISGGRDTQYFGPGTRLTVL.

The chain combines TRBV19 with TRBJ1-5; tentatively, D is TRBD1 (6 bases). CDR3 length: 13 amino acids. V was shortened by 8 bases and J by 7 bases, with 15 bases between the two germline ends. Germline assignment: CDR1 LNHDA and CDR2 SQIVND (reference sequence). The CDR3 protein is CASSEGGEQPQHF. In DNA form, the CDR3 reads TGTGCCAGTTCGGAGGGGGGGGAGCAGCCCCAGCATTTT.

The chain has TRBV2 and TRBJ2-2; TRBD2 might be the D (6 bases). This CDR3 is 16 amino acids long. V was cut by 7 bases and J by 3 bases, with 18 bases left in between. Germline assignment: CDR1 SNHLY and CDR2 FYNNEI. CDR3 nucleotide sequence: TGTGCCAGCACTCGGGACCACGGGAGCTACACCGGGGAGCTGTTTTTT. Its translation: CASTRDHGSYTGELFF.

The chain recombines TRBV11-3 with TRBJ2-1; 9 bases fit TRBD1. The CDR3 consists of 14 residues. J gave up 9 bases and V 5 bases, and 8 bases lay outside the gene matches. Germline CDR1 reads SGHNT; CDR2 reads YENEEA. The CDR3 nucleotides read TGTGCCAGCAGCACAACCGGGACAGGGTCTGAGCAGTTCTTC. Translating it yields CASSTTGTGSEQFF.

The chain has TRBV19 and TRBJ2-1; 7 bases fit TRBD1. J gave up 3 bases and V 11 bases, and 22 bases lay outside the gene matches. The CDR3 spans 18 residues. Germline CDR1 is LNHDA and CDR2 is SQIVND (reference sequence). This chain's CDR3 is CAPKPRGFWTGFYNEQFF. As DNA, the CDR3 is TGTGCCCCGAAACCACGGGGCTTTTGGACAGGATTCTACAATGAGCAGTTCTTC.

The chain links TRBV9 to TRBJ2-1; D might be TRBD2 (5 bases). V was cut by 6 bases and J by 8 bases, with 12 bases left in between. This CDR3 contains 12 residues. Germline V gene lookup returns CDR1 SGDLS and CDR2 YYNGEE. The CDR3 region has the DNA TGTGCCAGCAAGTCAGCGGTCGATGAGCAGTTCTTC. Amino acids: CASKSAVDEQFF.

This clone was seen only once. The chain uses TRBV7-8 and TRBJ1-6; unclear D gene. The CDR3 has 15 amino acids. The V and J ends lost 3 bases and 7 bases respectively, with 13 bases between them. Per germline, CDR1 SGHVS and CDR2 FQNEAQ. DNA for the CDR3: TGTGCCAGCAGCTTTGGGAGAGCCAAGAATTCACCCCTCCACTTT. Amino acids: CASSFGRAKNSPLHF.

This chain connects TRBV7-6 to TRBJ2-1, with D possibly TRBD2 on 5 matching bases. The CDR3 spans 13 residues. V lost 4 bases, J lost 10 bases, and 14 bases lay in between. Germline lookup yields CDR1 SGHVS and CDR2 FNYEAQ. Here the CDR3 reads CASSSQLGDEQFF. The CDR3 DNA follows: TGTGCCAGCAGCTCCCAGCTGGGAGACGAGCAGTTCTTC.

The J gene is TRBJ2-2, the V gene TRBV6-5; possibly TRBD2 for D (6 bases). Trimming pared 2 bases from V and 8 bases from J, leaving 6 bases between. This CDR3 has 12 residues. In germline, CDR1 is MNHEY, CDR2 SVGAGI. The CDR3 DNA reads TGTGCCAGCAGTTACGCGGGAGGGGAGCTGTTTTTT. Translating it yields CASSYAGGELFF.

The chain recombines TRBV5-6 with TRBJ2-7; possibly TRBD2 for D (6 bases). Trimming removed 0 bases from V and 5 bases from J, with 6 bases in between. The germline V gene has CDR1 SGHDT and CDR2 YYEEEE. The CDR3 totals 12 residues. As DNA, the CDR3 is TGTGCCAGCAGCTTGGCGGGGGACGAGCAGTACTTC. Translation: CASSLAGDEQYF.